The clone carrying this T cell receptor (beta chain) has a handful of counts. The antigen is not known. The CDR3 runs to 14 residues. Germline-derived CDR1 and CDR2 are SGHAT and FQNNGV. V was trimmed by 0 bases and J by 4 bases, leaving 8 bases between them. The data were obtained in a study of response to subunit inactivated influenza vaccine. Study-wide results and caveats: Authors suggested each seasonal flu vaccination may recruit only limited numbers of new T cells.

TCRdb re-analysed the RT-PCR reads in MiXCR, keeping a single row per CDR3 protein. The repertoire consists of about 700,000 distinct CDR3 sequences, with about 15% occurring once and the leading ten covering 9.5% to 13%. Sequences were derived from PBMCs from blood, sampled 11 to 12 days after vaccination. The chain couples TRBV11-2 to TRBJ2-3; D gene uncertain. The source is a man aged 50 to 59 who received an inactivated influenza vaccine. Written as DNA, the CDR3 is TGTGCCAGCAGCTTAGAGCGAGTGCCAGATACGCAGTATTTT. Its protein product is CASSLERVPDTQYF.